A single sample gave rise to the 10 T cell receptor beta chains below, sequenced in a study of cytomegalovirus exposure and HLA in healthy donors. A multiplex PCR was run with 60 Vbeta primers and 13 Jbeta primers. The protocol was immunoSEQ multiplex PCR, while the TCRdb copy is restricted to in-frame clones and leaves out a portion. Among about 110,000 clones listed, 75% were seen once. Sequencing was performed on PBMCs. These TCRs come from a male donor in good health and CMV-seropositive.

The V call is TRBV30, the J call TRBJ2-3; TRBD2 matches 13 bases. This CDR3 is built from 18 residues. With 3 bases clipped from V and 6 bases from J, the junction kept 15 bases outside the gene matches. CDR1 and CDR2 from the germline V gene are GTSNPN and SVGIG (reference sequence). The CDR3 protein is CAWRGSLGTSGKTDTQYF. The CDR3 DNA reads TGTGCCTGGAGGGGCTCCTTGGGGACTAGCGGGAAAACGGATACGCAGTATTTT.

This sequence joins TRBV4-3 and TRBJ2-2, with TRBD2 matching over 14 bases. Trimming cost V 3 bases and J 6 bases; bases outside gene matches: 9. In germline, CDR1 is LGHNA, CDR2 YSLEER. This CDR3 is 18 amino acids long. The CDR3 sequence is CASSQDRVGLAGAGELFF. CDR3 DNA sequence: TGCGCCAGCAGCCAGGATCGAGTGGGACTAGCGGGAGCCGGGGAGCTGTTTTTT.

The chain is built from TRBV29-1 and TRBJ2-7, with D maybe TRBD2 (6 bases). Trimming stripped 4 bases from V and 6 bases from J, with 10 bases between. Germline V gene sequence: CDR1 SQVTM, CDR2 ANQGSEA. The CDR3 length is 11 residues. The CDR3 nucleotides read TGCAGCGTTGGGACCGGGGGCGAGCAGTACTTC. This encodes CSVGTGGEQYF.

This clone was counted a few times. J is TRBJ2-3 and V is TRBV9; 9 bases are shared with TRBD1. The J segment lost 3 bases and the V segment lost 0 bases, leaving 2 bases of the junction unmatched. The CDR3 consists of 15 residues. Germline lookup yields CDR1 SGDLS and CDR2 YYNGEE. The CDR3 sequence: CASSVVGQGTDTQYF. Here the CDR3 DNA reads TGTGCCAGCAGCGTAGTTGGACAGGGGACAGATACGCAGTATTTT.

V and J are TRBV6-5 and TRBJ2-7, with 9 positions matching TRBD1. CDR3 length: 15 residues. J was trimmed by 5 bases and V by 2 bases; bases with no gene match: 7. Germline V lookup: CDR1 MNHEY, CDR2 SVGAGI. DNA for the CDR3: TGTGCCAGCAGTTACGGGACAGGGAACGTTGACGAGCAGTACTTC. Its protein is CASSYGTGNVDEQYF.

The CDR3 DNA reads TGTGCCAGCAGCGGGACAGTCTACGAGCAGTACTTC. Protein sequence: CASSGTVYEQYF. The chain recombines TRBV11-2 with TRBJ2-7, with 7 bases that match TRBD1. Per germline, CDR1 SGHAT and CDR2 FQNNGV. Unmatched junction bases numbered 1, after V lost 5 bases and J lost 3 bases. The CDR3 consists of 12 residues.

The chain recombines TRBV15 with TRBJ2-5, with TRBD2 matching over 13 bases. Germline trimming cut 3 bases from V and 5 bases from J; bases unmatched to any gene: 6. CDR1 and CDR2 (germline): LNHNV, YYDKDF (reference sequence). The CDR3 totals 16 residues. In DNA, the CDR3 is TGTGCCACCAGCAGTTGGACTAGCGGGAGCGGTGAGACCCAGTACTTC. Protein sequence: CATSSWTSGSGETQYF.

This chain links TRBV27 with TRBJ2-1; 7 bases map to TRBD2. Germline-derived CDR1 and CDR2 are MNHEY and SMNVEV (reference sequence). V trimming: 7 bases; J trimming: 3 bases; junction bases outside the gene matches: 6. The CDR3 totals 14 residues. CDR3 nucleotides: TGTGCCAGCACCCGGGGAGGGGTCTACAATGAGCAGTTCTTC. Its protein is CASTRGGVYNEQFF.

On this clone itself: At one end, the junction sequence differs from germline, possibly due to a read error. CDR3 sequence reads: CASSQEGHSNQPQNF. CDR3 bases: TGCGCCAGCAGCCAAGAGGGACATAGCAATCAGCCCCAGAATTTT. This chain joins TRBV4-3 and TRBJ1-5; D is perhaps TRBD1 (6 bases). The CDR3 is 15 amino acids. CDR1 is LGHNA and CDR2 is YSLEER in the germline V gene.

The CDR3 is CASSQGTGNEQFF. CDR3 sequence (DNA): TGCGCCAGCAGCCAAGGGACAGGGAATGAGCAGTTCTTC. The rearrangement joins TRBV4-3 to TRBJ2-1, with 8 bases matching TRBD1. The CDR3 totals 13 residues. CDR1 is LGHNA, CDR2 YSLEER, per germline. The V gene end was trimmed by 1 base and the J gene end by 7 bases; junction bases not matched to a gene: 0.